This is a list of T cell receptor beta chains from one sample in a study of blood T cell repertoires in COVID-19. The protocol was immunoSEQ multiplex PCR, while the TCRdb copy is restricted to in-frame clones and leaves out a portion. Among 110,000 to 150,000 clones listed, roughly 77% were seen once. The sequenced sample consisted of peripheral blood. The receptors derive from an older woman with COVID-19, enrolled during active disease. The CDR3 runs from the conserved cysteine through the conserved F or W. D genes are given only for firm matches.

CASSQSRGPEAFF TRBJ1-1 TRBD1 TRBV7-9
CASSKGFPNPGVKESGHEQYF TRBJ2-7 . TRBV21-1
CASSSSTGLYTGELFF TRBJ2-2 TRBD1 TRBV19
CASSLVGTGAINEKLFF TRBJ1-4 TRBD1 TRBV7-2
CANGSRSRGYTF TRBJ1-2 . TRBV12-5
CSAAMETQYF TRBJ2-5 . TRBV29-1
CASSLTSGGWETQYF TRBJ2-5 TRBD2 TRBV5-4
CASRPGQGGYEQYF TRBJ2-7 TRBD1 TRBV28
CAWSFGQGAHEQYF TRBJ2-7 TRBD1 TRBV30
CASSLVGGPGETQYF TRBJ2-5 . TRBV5-1
CASSVADRASGELFF TRBJ2-2 TRBD1 TRBV9
CASSPILAGLNTGELFF TRBJ2-2 TRBD2 TRBV7-3
CASRDRVWAANYGYTF TRBJ1-2 TRBD1 TRBV6-6